This is a list of T cell receptor beta chains from one sample in a study of blood T cell repertoires in COVID-19. Generated by immunoSEQ multiplex PCR, the TCRdb table keeps only in-frame clones and is missing some. This sample yields about 190,000 clones, of which roughly 84% are seen a single time; approximately 3% belongs to the top ten. Sequences were obtained from PBMCs or T cells enriched from blood (not recorded which). The receptor set was obtained from a woman aged 25 to 39 who had recovered from COVID-19. CDR3s leave out the opening cysteine and the closing phenylalanine or tryptophan.

J gene,V gene,CDR3 protein
TRBJ1-4,TRBV18,ASSPRDRTNEKLF
TRBJ2-2,TRBV19,ASIRDRGPGELF
TRBJ1-6,TRBV5-1,ASSLIPSDNSPLH
TRBJ1-2,TRBV7-6,ASSLQQGANYGYT
TRBJ1-1,TRBV18,ASSLGQIMNTEAF
TRBJ1-5,TRBV2,ASSGVGGAGNQPQH
TRBJ1-2,TRBV29-1,SVEEPGGRGRGGYT
TRBJ1-4,TRBV18,ASSELLGNSNEKLF
TRBJ2-5,TRBV19,ASSIGQEETQY
TRBJ2-5,TRBV7-6,ASSPLGQGIETQY
TRBJ1-2,TRBV19,ASSIVSIRGSIDGYT
TRBJ2-3,TRBV12-3/TRBV12-4,ASSTGDTQY
TRBJ2-1,TRBV7-9,ASSYQGLEQF
TRBJ2-5,TRBV7-8,ASSRQGAFRGETQY
TRBJ2-5,TRBV6-5,ASSYSRTTETQY
TRBJ1-5,TRBV24-1,ATSDRTGPNQPQH
TRBJ2-7,TRBV28,ASSTIQVRSEQY
TRBJ1-3,TRBV15,ATSRDIGGIASGNTIY
TRBJ1-2,TRBV28,ASSSPPGNYGYT
TRBJ1-1,TRBV6-5,ASSYERLNTEAF
TRBJ2-3,TRBV7-2,ASSLVSYTDTQY
TRBJ2-3,TRBV28,ASTSGTDTQY
TRBJ2-1,TRBV28,ATRDRGRDEQF
TRBJ2-3,TRBV29-1,SGGGVKDTQY
TRBJ1-2,TRBV28,ASRGSRGKGGYT
TRBJ2-2,TRBV5-1,ASKGDTSNTGELF
TRBJ2-5,TRBV29-1,SVVQGAGETQY
TRBJ2-5,TRBV2,ASNGQGLPQETQY
TRBJ1-2,TRBV7-2,ASSRGVLGNYGYT
TRBJ1-6,TRBV5-5,ASSLGTLTYNSPLH
TRBJ1-2,TRBV7-2,ASTTGQANYGYT
TRBJ2-5,TRBV5-4,ASSSGTHEETQY
TRBJ1-5,TRBV4-1,ASSPTMTEYSNQPQH
TRBJ2-1,TRBV9,ASSALAYEQF
TRBJ2-1,TRBV7-3,ASSTTGGSPEQF
TRBJ1-2,TRBV28,ASSPDTTFRGYT
TRBJ2-4,TRBV5-1,ASSLGGGEAKNIQY
TRBJ1-1,TRBV7-3,ASSPRGTGRPF
TRBJ2-3,TRBV19,ASRYTGESVTDTQY
TRBJ1-4,TRBV2,ASSERQGIEKLF
TRBJ2-7,TRBV11-1,ASSLPGQGLYEQY
TRBJ2-1,TRBV28,ASKTTSGFSYEQF
TRBJ1-2,TRBV9,ASSVTGQAGNGYT
TRBJ1-3,TRBV5-1,ASTPGRGSKSGNTIY
TRBJ2-6,TRBV14,ASSPWTGRSGANVLT
TRBJ1-1,TRBV10-2,ASRDTWETEAF
TRBJ1-2,TRBV29-1,SVVSDRASGGYT
TRBJ2-7,TRBV28,ASSSTTDEQY
TRBJ2-1,TRBV19,ASSRLTSGSAYEQF
TRBJ2-5,TRBV5-6,ASSLVLAGVLETQY
TRBJ2-4,TRBV27,ASSPRVGTSGPAKNIQY
TRBJ2-2,TRBV12-2,ASRLDSGRDTGELF
TRBJ2-1,TRBV6-2/TRBV6-3,ASSDTSGGRYNEQF
TRBJ1-2,TRBV5-4,ASSPDRNYGYT
TRBJ1-2,TRBV5-1,ASSLEGLNYGYT
TRBJ2-3,TRBV20-1,SARERETQY
TRBJ1-5,TRBV28,ASRYTPGGGRAIASNQPQH
TRBJ2-2,TRBV6-5,ASRFPGGAGELF